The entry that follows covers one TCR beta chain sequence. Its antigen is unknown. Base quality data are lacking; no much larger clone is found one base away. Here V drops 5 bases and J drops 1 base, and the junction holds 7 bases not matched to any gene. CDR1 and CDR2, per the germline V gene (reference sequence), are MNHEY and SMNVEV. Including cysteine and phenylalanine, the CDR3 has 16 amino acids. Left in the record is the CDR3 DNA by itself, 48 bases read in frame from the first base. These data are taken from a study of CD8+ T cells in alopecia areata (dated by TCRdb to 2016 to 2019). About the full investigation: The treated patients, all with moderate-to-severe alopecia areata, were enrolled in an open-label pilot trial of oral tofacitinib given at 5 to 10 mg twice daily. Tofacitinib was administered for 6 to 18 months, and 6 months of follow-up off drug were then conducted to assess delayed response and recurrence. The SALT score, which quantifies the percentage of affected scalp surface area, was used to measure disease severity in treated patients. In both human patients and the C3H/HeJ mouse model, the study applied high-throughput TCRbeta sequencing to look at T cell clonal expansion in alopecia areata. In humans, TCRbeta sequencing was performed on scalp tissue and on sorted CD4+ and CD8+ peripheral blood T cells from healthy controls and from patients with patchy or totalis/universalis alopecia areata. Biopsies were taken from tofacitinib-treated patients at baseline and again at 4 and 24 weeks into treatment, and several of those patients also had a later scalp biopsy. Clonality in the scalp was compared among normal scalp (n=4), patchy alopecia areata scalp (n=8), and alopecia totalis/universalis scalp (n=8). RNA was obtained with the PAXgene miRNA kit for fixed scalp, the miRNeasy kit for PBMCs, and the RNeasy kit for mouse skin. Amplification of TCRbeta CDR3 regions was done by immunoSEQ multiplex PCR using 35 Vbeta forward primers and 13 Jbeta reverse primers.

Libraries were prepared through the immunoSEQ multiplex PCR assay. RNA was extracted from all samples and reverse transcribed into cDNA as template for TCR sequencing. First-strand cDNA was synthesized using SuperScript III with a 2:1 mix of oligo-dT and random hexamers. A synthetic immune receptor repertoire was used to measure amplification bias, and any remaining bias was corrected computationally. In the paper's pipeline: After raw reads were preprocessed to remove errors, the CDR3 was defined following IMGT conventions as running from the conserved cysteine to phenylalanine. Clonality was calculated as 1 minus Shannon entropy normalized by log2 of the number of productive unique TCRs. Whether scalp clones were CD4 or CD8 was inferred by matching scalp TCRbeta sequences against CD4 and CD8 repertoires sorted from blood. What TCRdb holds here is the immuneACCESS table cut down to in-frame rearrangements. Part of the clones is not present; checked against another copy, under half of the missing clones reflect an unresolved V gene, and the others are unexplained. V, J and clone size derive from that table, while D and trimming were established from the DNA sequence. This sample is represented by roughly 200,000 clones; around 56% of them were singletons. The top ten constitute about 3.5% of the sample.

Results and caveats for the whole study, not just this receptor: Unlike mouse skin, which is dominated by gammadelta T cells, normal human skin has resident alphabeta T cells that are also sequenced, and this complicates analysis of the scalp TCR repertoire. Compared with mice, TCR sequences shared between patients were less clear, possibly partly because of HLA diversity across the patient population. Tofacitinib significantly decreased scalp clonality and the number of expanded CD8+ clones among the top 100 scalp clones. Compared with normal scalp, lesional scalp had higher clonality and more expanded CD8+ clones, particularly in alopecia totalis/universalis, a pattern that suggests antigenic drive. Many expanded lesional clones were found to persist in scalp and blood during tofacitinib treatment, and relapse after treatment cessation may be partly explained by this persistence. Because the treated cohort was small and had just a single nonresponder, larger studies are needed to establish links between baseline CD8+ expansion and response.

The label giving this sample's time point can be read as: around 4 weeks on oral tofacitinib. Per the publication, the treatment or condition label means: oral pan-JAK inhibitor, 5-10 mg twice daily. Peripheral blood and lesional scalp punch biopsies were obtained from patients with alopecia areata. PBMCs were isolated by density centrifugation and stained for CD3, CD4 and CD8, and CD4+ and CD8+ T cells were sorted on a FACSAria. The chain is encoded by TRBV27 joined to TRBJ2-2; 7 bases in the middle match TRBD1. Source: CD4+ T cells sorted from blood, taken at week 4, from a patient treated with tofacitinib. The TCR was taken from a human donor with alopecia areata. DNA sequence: TGTGCCAGCAGTCCGGGGACAGAAAAGAACACCGGGGAGCTGTTTTTT. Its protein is CASSPGTEKNTGELFF.